The clone carrying this T cell receptor (beta chain) appeared many times. What it binds is not known. The data are from a study of post-analysis software for immune sequencing data. Study-level points and caveats: About five TRBV segments were more frequent in patients than controls; TRBV5-6, TRBV5-1 and TRBV20-1 belonged to this group.

The V and J ends lost 0 bases and 2 bases respectively, with 11 bases between them. The CDR3 loop spans 15 amino acids. Germline V gene lookup returns CDR1 MNHEY and CDR2 SVGAGI. Built from TCR beta cDNA, the libraries had unique molecular identifiers in them. MiXCR, run by TCRdb on the PCR reads, gives a single entry per CDR3 protein. In the table there are around 400,000 distinct CDR3 sequences, roughly 36% of which are singletons. The chain carries TRBV6-5 and TRBJ2-7; D is unresolved. The sequence was obtained from a girl aged 10 to 17 with multiple sclerosis. Input material: blood. CDR3 residues: CASSYSNRIPYEQYF. In DNA, the CDR3 is TGTGCCAGCAGTTACTCGAATAGAATTCCCTACGAGCAGTACTTC.